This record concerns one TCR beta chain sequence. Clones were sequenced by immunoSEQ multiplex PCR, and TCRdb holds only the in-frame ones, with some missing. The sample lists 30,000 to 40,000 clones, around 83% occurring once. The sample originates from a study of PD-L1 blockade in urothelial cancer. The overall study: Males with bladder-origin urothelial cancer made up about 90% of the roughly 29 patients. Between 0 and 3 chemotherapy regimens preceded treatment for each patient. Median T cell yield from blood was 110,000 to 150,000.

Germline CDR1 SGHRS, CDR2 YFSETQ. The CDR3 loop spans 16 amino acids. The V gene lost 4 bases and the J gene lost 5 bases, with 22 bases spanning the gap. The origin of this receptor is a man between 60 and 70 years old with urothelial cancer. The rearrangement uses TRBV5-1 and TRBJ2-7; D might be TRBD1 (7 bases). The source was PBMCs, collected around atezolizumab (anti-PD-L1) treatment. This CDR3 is CASSRGTATGFDEQYF. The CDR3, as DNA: TGCGCCAGCAGCCGCGGGACAGCCACTGGGTTCGACGAGCAGTACTTC.